Listed below are T cell receptor beta chains from one sample, sequenced in a study of blood T cell repertoires in COVID-19. Assay used: immunoSEQ multiplex PCR; TCRdb lists only in-frame clones, some missing. This sample has approximately 300,000 clones; around nine tenths occur once, and the top ten carry less than 2%. The sample was peripheral blood. The source of these receptors is a woman in her thirties with COVID-19, enrolled during active disease. Both conserved end residues are part of each CDR3. The D gene is left open where the match is weak. Some rows have no size entry. The others give once, few or many, or a class for an expanded clone.

TRBV5-1	TRBD1	TRBJ2-3	-	TGCGCCAGCAGCTCCCGACAGGGCGCAGATACGCAGTATTTT	CASSSRQGADTQYF
TRBV4-2	-	TRBJ1-2	once	TGTGCCAGCAGCCAAGTCTCGGTGTTACATGGCTACACCTTC	CASSQVSVLHGYTF
TRBV2	TRBD1	TRBJ1-5	-	TGTGCCAGCAGTGGCGAGGGGGCCTATCAGCCCCAGCATTTT	CASSGEGAYQPQHF
TRBV7-9	-	TRBJ2-5	-	TGTGCCAGCAGCCCACCCGGACTGAAGGGAGAGACCCAGTACTTC	CASSPPGLKGETQYF
TRBV11-2	-	TRBJ1-1	few	TGTGCCAGCAGCTTAGAGGCAGGGCGAGTGAACACTGAAGCTTTCTTT	CASSLEAGRVNTEAFF
TRBV19	-	TRBJ1-1	-	TGTGCCAGTAGTATTTCAGTAACGAACACTGAAGCTTTCTTT	CASSISVTNTEAFF
TRBV2	-	TRBJ1-4	-	TGTGCCAGCAGTGAAAACAAGTCGGGAAAACTGTTTTTT	CASSENKSGKLFF
TRBV4-1	-	TRBJ1-5	-	TGCGCCAGCAGAAAGCCTTATAGCAATCAGCCCCAGCATTTT	CASRKPYSNQPQHF
TRBV18	-	TRBJ2-2	once	TGTGCCAGCTCACCGTTCGGATCGGGCGGGGTCACCGGGGAGCTGTTTTTT	CASSPFGSGGVTGELFF
TRBV28	-	TRBJ1-5	-	TGTGCCAGCAGTTTGGTAGGAGGAGGATCCAATCAGCCCCAGCATTTT	CASSLVGGGSNQPQHF
TRBV25-1	TRBD2	TRBJ2-7	-	TGTGCCACGCGGGGGGCGATACCCTACGAGCAGTACTTC	CATRGAIPYEQYF